Below, 16 T cell receptor beta chains from the same sample are listed, as sequenced in a study of blood T cell repertoires in COVID-19. Measured with immunoSEQ multiplex PCR; TCRdb has only the in-frame clones, and not every one. The table shows over 60,000 clones, with about four fifths occurring only once. The sample taken for sequencing was peripheral blood. These TCRs come from a human donor in a cohort sampled during active COVID-19.

The rearrangement joins TRBV1 to TRBJ2-7; the DNA was not used to check the table's D call, TRBD1. TRBV1 is deemed a pseudogene. This CDR3 comprises 11 residues. CDR3 DNA sequence: TGCACCAGCAGCCACCACTACGAGCAGTACTTC. Amino acids: CTSSHHYEQYF.

The J gene is TRBJ2-7, the V gene TRBV6-5; no reliable D call. Trimming left V 6 bases short and J 3 bases short, with 12 bases between. Germline V gene lookup returns CDR1 MNHEY and CDR2 SVGAGI. The length of the CDR3 is 13 residues. The CDR3 here is CASRPEARYEQYF. DNA for the CDR3: TGTGCCAGCAGACCCGAGGCTCGCTACGAGCAGTACTTC.

This clone has a single count. The CDR3 loop reads CASSQDSRGGNYGYTF. CDR3 in DNA: TGTGCCAGCAGCCAAGATTCGAGGGGGGGCAACTATGGCTACACCTTC. The chain is built from TRBV3-1 (or the pseudogene TRBV3-2) and TRBJ1-2; D perhaps matches TRBD1 (6 bases). V lost 0 bases and J 2 bases, leaving 13 bases between the germline ends. There are 16 residues in the CDR3. The germline CDR1 and CDR2 sequences are LGHDT and YNNKEL (reference sequence).

This chain links TRBV12-1 with TRBJ1-2. TRBV12-1 is noted as a pseudogene. The CDR3 totals 12 residues. CDR3 sequence reads: CASSPNEPGYTF. The CDR3 nucleotides read TGTGCCAGCAGCCCTAATGAGCCCGGCTACACCTTC.

The chain has TRBV7-2 and TRBJ2-7, with 15 nucleotides matching TRBD2. V shed 1 base and J 9 bases; nucleotides not matched to a gene: 13. The CDR3 has 18 amino acids. Germline loops: CDR1 SGHTA, CDR2 FQGNSA. The CDR3 spells CASSLEPGLAGGLGAQYF. CDR3 nucleotide sequence: TGTGCCAGCAGCTTAGAGCCGGGACTAGCGGGAGGACTTGGGGCGCAGTACTTC.

This chain links TRBV2 with TRBJ2-7; tentatively, D is TRBD1 (5 bases). Trimming took off 5 bases at V and 6 bases at J, with 14 bases between the two ends. The CDR3 has 13 residues. Germline CDR1 and CDR2: SNHLY and FYNNEI. The CDR3 loop reads CASSLYRSSEQYF. As DNA, the CDR3 is TGTGCCAGCAGTCTATACAGGTCCAGCGAGCAGTACTTC.

V is TRBV29-1 and J is TRBJ2-7, with 7 bases aligning to TRBD1. V lost 5 bases, J lost 0 bases, and 7 bases stayed unmatched. The germline V gene has CDR1 SQVTM and CDR2 ANQGSEA. This CDR3 contains 14 residues. The CDR3: CSVRLGGGSYEQYF. The CDR3 nucleotides are TGCAGCGTTCGTCTAGGGGGCGGCTCCTACGAGCAGTACTTC.

The chain recombines TRBV3-1 (or the pseudogene TRBV3-2) with TRBJ1-6; D is unclear. The CDR3 contains 19 residues. Germline V gives CDR1 LGHDT, CDR2 YNNKEL (reference sequence). Deletions cut 2 bases from V and 6 bases from J, with 23 bases between. CDR3 loop: CASSQPGGQVKGSNSPLHF. CDR3 bases: TGTGCCAGCAGCCAACCGGGAGGGCAGGTGAAAGGGAGTAATTCACCCCTCCACTTT.

The chain joins TRBV2 to TRBJ1-5, with 10 bases matching TRBD1. The V gene end was trimmed by 5 bases and the J gene end by 2 bases; junction bases not matched to a gene: 3. Germline CDR1 is SNHLY and CDR2 is FYNNEI. The CDR3 extends over 15 amino acids. CDR3 sequence: CASSPGTGGNQPQHF. CDR3 bases: TGTGCCAGCAGTCCCGGGACAGGGGGCAATCAGCCCCAGCATTTT.

The chain uses TRBV28 and TRBJ2-7, with 10 bases lining up with TRBD2. The germline V gene has CDR1 MDHEN and CDR2 SYDVKM. J was trimmed by 12 bases and V by 1 base; bases with no gene match: 3. This CDR3 has 12 amino acids. The CDR3 DNA follows: TGTGCCAGCAGTTTATACACTAGCGGGATGTACTTC. Encoded protein: CASSLYTSGMYF.

V and J are TRBV10-3 and TRBJ2-5; TRBD1 might be the D (6 bases). Deletions cut 6 bases from V and 5 bases from J, with 13 bases between. Germline CDR1 and CDR2: ENHRY and SYGVKD. The CDR3 is made up of 13 amino acids. CDR3: CAIRGAGTETQYF. CDR3 nucleotides: TGTGCCATCAGGGGGGCGGGTACGGAGACCCAGTACTTC.

V and J are TRBV28 and TRBJ1-5; D is ambiguous. V lost 2 bases, J lost 7 bases, and 9 bases lay in between. The CDR3 covers 13 residues. Germline V gives CDR1 MDHEN, CDR2 SYDVKM. This chain's CDR3 is CASSLISSQPQHF. The CDR3 DNA is TGTGCCAGCAGTTTAATAAGTAGCCAGCCCCAGCATTTT.

The chain recombines TRBV20-1 with TRBJ2-7; D unresolved. The CDR3 contains 11 residues. With 6 bases removed from V and 5 bases from J, the gap between germline ends came to 11 bases. Germline CDR1 DFQATT, CDR2 SNEGSKA (reference sequence). The CDR3 spells CSAAKSHEQYF. In nucleotides, the CDR3 is TGCAGTGCAGCCAAGAGCCACGAGCAGTACTTC.

This sequence joins TRBV6-2 or TRBV6-3 and TRBJ2-7, with 7 bases matching TRBD1. V lost 2 bases to trimming and J lost 4 bases; unmatched junction nucleotides: 2. Germline V gives CDR1 MNHEY, CDR2 SVGEGT. CDR3 length: 13 residues. CDR3 coding DNA: TGTGCCAGCAGTTACACGGGACAGTACGAGCAGTACTTC. Translating it yields CASSYTGQYEQYF.

The chain joins TRBV15 to TRBJ2-1; no clear D. Germline values: CDR1 LNHNV, CDR2 YYDKDF (reference sequence). The V end lost 1 base, the J end lost 1 base, and 11 bases lay between the germline ends. The CDR3 totals 16 residues. The chain's CDR3 is CATSRGHSSSYNEQFF. The CDR3 DNA follows: TGTGCCACCAGCAGAGGCCACTCCTCGTCCTACAATGAGCAGTTCTTC. The whole variable domain, remainder taken from reference TRBV15 and TRBJ2-1, is DAMVIQNPRYQVTQFGKPVTLSCSQTLNHNVMYWYQQKSSQAPKLLFHYYDKDFNNEADTPDNFQSRRPNTSFCFLDIRSPGLGDTAMYLCATSRGHSSSYNEQFFGPGTRLTVL.

The chain joins TRBV7-2 to TRBJ1-5; maybe TRBD1 (6 bases). The V gene's germline CDR1 is SGHTA and CDR2 FQGNSA. V was shortened by 5 bases and J by 2 bases, with 16 bases between the two germline ends. The CDR3 length is 16 residues. CDR3 nucleotides: TGTGCCAGCAGCAATCAACAGGGAGGGCGCAATCAGCCCCAGCATTTT. The encoded protein is CASSNQQGGRNQPQHF.